Listed below are T cell receptor beta chains from one sample, sequenced in a study of cytomegalovirus exposure and HLA in healthy donors. Some clones are missing from TCRdb's copy, which holds only in-frame ones; the method was immunoSEQ multiplex PCR. The data show just over 150,000 clones, around 80% seen once. Sequencing was carried out using PBMCs. The receptor set was obtained from a male donor in good health and CMV-seropositive. The CDR3 runs from the conserved cysteine through the conserved F or W. D genes are given only for firm matches. The size field is filled for only some rows; it gives once, few, many or a size class.

V: TRBV7-2; D: .; J: TRBJ1-4; size: .; CDR3: CASSLGRGLNEKLFF; DNA: TGTGCCAGCAGCTTAGGAAGGGGTCTTAATGAAAAACTGTTTTTT
V: TRBV4-2; D: .; J: TRBJ2-7; size: .; CDR3: CASSQGSSGGEPPYEQYF; DNA: TGTGCCAGCAGCCAAGGCTCGTCTGGAGGGGAGCCTCCTTACGAGCAGTACTTC
V: TRBV6-1; D: TRBD2; J: TRBJ2-2; size: .; CDR3: CASKVAGGRTGELFF; DNA: TGTGCCAGCAAAGTAGCGGGAGGTAGGACCGGGGAGCTGTTTTTT
V: TRBV4-2; D: .; J: TRBJ2-3; size: once; CDR3: CASSQDGGLNTDTQYF; DNA: TGTGCCAGCAGCCAAGATGGCGGACTCAACACAGATACGCAGTATTTT
V: TRBV6-1; D: .; J: TRBJ1-1; size: .; CDR3: CASSVPGAEAFF; DNA: TGTGCCAGCAGTGTCCCCGGGGCTGAAGCTTTCTTT
V: TRBV30; D: .; J: TRBJ2-5; size: .; CDR3: CAWSVRLQQYF; DNA: TGTGCCTGGAGTGTACGCTTGCAGCAGTACTTC
V: TRBV19; D: TRBD2; J: TRBJ2-1; size: .; CDR3: CASSTSLGLAGGLRRNEQFF; DNA: TGTGCCAGTAGTACATCCTTGGGACTAGCGGGAGGCCTACGCCGTAATGAGCAGTTCTTC
V: TRBV7-2; D: TRBD2; J: TRBJ2-7; size: .; CDR3: CASSRGREAYEQYF; DNA: TGTGCCAGCAGCCGTGGGCGGGAGGCCTACGAGCAGTACTTC
V: TRBV6-1; D: TRBD2; J: TRBJ2-1; size: .; CDR3: CASSEVRAGGRGEQFF; DNA: TGTGCCAGCAGTGAAGTTCGAGCGGGAGGTCGTGGTGAGCAGTTCTTC
V: TRBV11-2; D: .; J: TRBJ1-3; size: few; CDR3: CASLTIPGNTIYF; DNA: TGTGCCAGTCTAACTATCCCTGGAAACACCATATATTTT
V: TRBV5-5; D: .; J: TRBJ1-3; size: .; CDR3: CASSLAQGAGNTIYF; DNA: TGTGCCAGCAGCTTGGCCCAGGGCGCTGGAAACACCATATATTTT
V: TRBV30; D: .; J: TRBJ2-2; size: .; CDR3: CAWKLSAGELFF; DNA: TGTGCCTGGAAACTGTCCGCCGGGGAGCTGTTTTTT
V: TRBV15; D: .; J: TRBJ2-2; size: few; CDR3: CATSSPLSGELFF; DNA: TGTGCCACCAGCAGCCCCCTGTCCGGGGAGCTGTTTTTT
V: TRBV27; D: TRBD1; J: TRBJ1-2; size: .; CDR3: CASSLRQGALYGYTF; DNA: TGTGCCAGCAGTTTAAGACAGGGGGCTCTCTATGGCTACACCTTC
V: TRBV28; D: TRBD2; J: TRBJ2-7; size: .; CDR3: CASSPGLGTNEQYF; DNA: TGTGCCAGCAGCCCGGGACTAGGCACTAACGAGCAGTACTTC
V: TRBV7-8; D: .; J: TRBJ1-2; size: .; CDR3: CASSLGQSYGYTF; DNA: TGTGCCAGCAGCTTAGGGCAGTCCTATGGCTACACCTTC
V: TRBV15; D: .; J: TRBJ2-5; size: .; CDR3: CATSRPFVGALETQYF; DNA: TGTGCCACCAGCAGGCCGTTCGTAGGAGCCCTGGAGACCCAGTACTTC
V: TRBV19; D: .; J: TRBJ1-3; size: once; CDR3: CASSPGFSGNTIYF; DNA: TGTGCCAGTAGCCCAGGGTTCTCGGGAAACACCATATATTTT
V: TRBV28; D: TRBD2; J: TRBJ2-3; size: .; CDR3: CASSTRSSGLGTSGRDTQYF; DNA: TGTGCCAGCAGTACCAGATCTTCAGGGTTAGGGACTAGCGGGAGGGATACGCAGTATTTT
V: TRBV18; D: TRBD1; J: TRBJ1-1; size: .; CDR3: CASSPIQGGLDTEAFF; DNA: TGTGCCAGCTCACCCATACAAGGGGGCTTGGACACTGAAGCTTTCTTT
V: TRBV5-1; D: .; J: TRBJ2-3; size: .; CDR3: CASSPLYIADTQYF; DNA: TGCGCCAGCAGCCCTCTCTATATCGCGGATACGCAGTATTTT
V: TRBV6-6; D: .; J: TRBJ2-7; size: .; CDR3: CASSYARDYYEQYF; DNA: TGTGCCAGCAGTTACGCACGGGATTACTACGAGCAGTACTTC
V: TRBV28; D: TRBD2; J: TRBJ2-1; size: .; CDR3: CASSSSGARSYNEQFF; DNA: TGTGCCAGCAGTTCTAGCGGAGCTCGCTCCTACAATGAGCAGTTCTTC
V: TRBV7-9; D: TRBD1; J: TRBJ1-2; size: .; CDR3: CASSSGTGGYTF; DNA: TGTGCCAGCAGCTCCGGGACAGGAGGCTACACCTTC
V: TRBV10-3; D: TRBD2; J: TRBJ2-7; size: .; CDR3: CAIKTFGSGTSNSYEQYF; DNA: TGTGCCATCAAGACCTTTGGGTCCGGGACTAGCAACTCCTACGAGCAGTACTTC
V: TRBV10-3; D: .; J: TRBJ1-2; size: .; CDR3: CAISDSAGAGYGYTF; DNA: TGTGCCATCAGTGACTCCGCAGGGGCGGGCTATGGCTACACCTTC
V: TRBV6-5; D: TRBD1; J: TRBJ2-7; size: .; CDR3: CASSPDRVNPYEQYF; DNA: TGTGCCAGCAGCCCTGACAGGGTTAATCCCTACGAGCAGTACTTC
V: TRBV18; D: .; J: TRBJ2-3; size: .; CDR3: CASSPPGLRQDTQYF; DNA: TGTGCCAGCTCACCACCGGGGCTCCGTCAAGATACGCAGTATTTT
V: TRBV7-8; D: TRBD1; J: TRBJ2-2; size: few; CDR3: CASSLGSGTGRTGELFF; DNA: TGTGCCAGCAGCTTAGGTAGTGGGACAGGGAGAACCGGGGAGCTGTTTTTT
V: TRBV19; D: .; J: TRBJ2-1; size: .; CDR3: CASSMERSSYNEQFF; DNA: TGTGCCAGTAGTATGGAAAGGAGCTCCTACAATGAGCAGTTCTTC
V: TRBV9; D: TRBD1; J: TRBJ1-2; size: few; CDR3: CASSVGGGQGNYGYTF; DNA: TGTGCCAGCAGCGTAGGGGGGGGACAGGGCAACTATGGCTACACCTTC
V: TRBV11-3; D: TRBD1; J: TRBJ1-1; size: once; CDR3: CASSSRTGVNTEAFF; DNA: TGTGCCAGCAGCTCGCGGACAGGAGTGAACACTGAAGCTTTCTTT
V: TRBV9; D: .; J: TRBJ2-3; size: .; CDR3: CASSPPTDTQYF; DNA: TGTGCCAGTAGCCCTCCCACAGATACGCAGTATTTT
V: TRBV6-6; D: TRBD2; J: TRBJ2-5; size: .; CDR3: CASGRAQETQYF; DNA: TGTGCCAGCGGGAGGGCACAAGAGACCCAGTACTTC
V: TRBV25-1; D: TRBD2; J: TRBJ2-1; size: .; CDR3: CASSELIAGCQFF; DNA: TGTGCCAGCAGTGAACTGATAGCGGGATGTCAGTTCTTC
V: TRBV27; D: .; J: TRBJ1-2; size: .; CDR3: CASSSSVSYYGYTF; DNA: TGTGCCAGCAGCTCCAGCGTGTCATACTATGGCTACACCTTC
V: TRBV29-1; D: TRBD2; J: TRBJ2-1; size: .; CDR3: CSAGLADNEQFF; DNA: TGCAGCGCTGGACTAGCGGACAATGAGCAGTTCTTC
V: TRBV29-1; D: TRBD2; J: TRBJ2-1; size: .; CDR3: CSVEGLAGGSYNEQFF; DNA: TGCAGCGTTGAAGGACTAGCGGGAGGCTCCTACAATGAGCAGTTCTTC